This T cell receptor beta chain was sequenced for a study of OX40 agonist ivuxolimab in advanced cancers. Study in general: At doses from 0.01 to 10 mg/kg, patients were given intravenous ivuxolimab every 2 weeks. Partial responses were observed in three patients, of whom one had hepatocellular carcinoma and two had cutaneous melanoma. Regarding the study as a whole: Not determined was the antigen specificity of the expanded peripheral T cells. Among the lowest peripheral clonal expansion occurred in 0.1-3.0 mg/kg partial responders.

This clone appeared a single time. The antigen is unknown. The CDR3 is 14 amino acids. Germline V gene data show CDR1 as SGHNT and CDR2 as YENEEA. Trimming took off 4 bases at V and 0 bases at J, with 8 bases between the two ends. Generated by immunoSEQ multiplex PCR, the TCRdb table keeps only in-frame clones and is missing some. The sample includes more than 20,000 clones, around 85% seen only once; the top ten take about 30%. The chain carries TRBV11-3 and TRBJ2-3, with no clear D. The sequencing here drew on CD4+ or CD8+ T cells sorted from blood, taken in a trial of the OX40 agonist ivuxolimab. This TCR was recovered from an adult with an advanced solid tumor such as melanoma, head and neck, liver or kidney cancer. In DNA form, the CDR3 reads TGTGCCAGCAGCTCATTTGAAAGCACAGATACGCAGTATTTT. Its protein is CASSSFESTDTQYF.